The T cell receptor (beta chain) under discussion was sequenced for a study of blood T cell repertoires in COVID-19. Study overall: The origin of the acute and convalescent COVID-19 samples was the United States, Italy and Spain. PBMCs, B-cell-depleted T cells, or T cells provided the cDNA or gDNA that made up the material.

Under the authors' procedure: Amplification with reference gene primers provided the estimates of nucleated cell counts. Only in-frame clones appear in the TCRdb table, and some are missing; sequencing was by immunoSEQ multiplex PCR. V and J calls and clone size come straight from that table; D and trimming were deduced from the DNA. The sample has 50,000 to 55,000 clones, roughly 87% seen once. This TCR derives from a human donor with active COVID-19. The donor label of this sample is uncertain. The sample consisted of peripheral blood.

The CDR3 is CASSTGQAITDTQYF. CDR3 coding DNA: TGTGCCAGTAGTACGGGACAGGCTATCACAGATACGCAGTATTTT. The V gene is TRBV19, the J gene TRBJ2-3, with 8 bases that match TRBD1. Losses at the gene ends were 4 bases for V and 2 bases for J; bases not matched to a gene: 5. The CDR3 loop spans 15 amino acids. The germline V gene encodes CDR1 LNHDA and CDR2 SQIVND (reference sequence).